This TCR beta chain came from a study of blood T cell repertoires in COVID-19. Across the study: Acute and convalescent COVID-19 specimens originated in the United States, Italy and Spain. PBMCs, B-cell-depleted T cells, or T cells provided the cDNA or gDNA that made up the material.

Trimming stripped 0 bases from V and 0 bases from J, with 6 bases between. From germline, CDR1 is LGHNA and CDR2 YNFKEQ. CDR3 length equals 15 residues. Per the original data handling: It was from reference gene primer amplification that nucleated cell counts were estimated. Sequencing used immunoSEQ multiplex PCR; TCRdb keeps in-frame clones, though not all of them. Clone size and the V and J calls come from that table; the DNA yielded D and trimming. The sample lists roughly 190,000 clones; more than 80% were seen once. Sequencing used peripheral blood. The source is a man aged 50-60 years with acute or convalescent COVID-19. This sequence joins TRBV4-2 and TRBJ1-3; no firm D call. The CDR3 DNA follows: TGTGCCAGCAGCCAAGATTGGAGCTCTGGAAACACCATATATTTT. It encodes CASSQDWSSGNTIYF.